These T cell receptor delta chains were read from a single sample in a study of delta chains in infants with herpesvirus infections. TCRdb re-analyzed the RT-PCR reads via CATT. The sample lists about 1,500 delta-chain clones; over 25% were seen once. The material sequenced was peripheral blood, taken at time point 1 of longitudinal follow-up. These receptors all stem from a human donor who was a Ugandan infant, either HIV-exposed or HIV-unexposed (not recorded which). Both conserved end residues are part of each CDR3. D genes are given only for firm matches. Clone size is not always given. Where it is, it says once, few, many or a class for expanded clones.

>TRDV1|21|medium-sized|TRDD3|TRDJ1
TGTGCTCTTGGGGAAGTCCGCCAATCCTGGTACTGGGGGCCGAACACCGATAAACTCATCTTT
CALGEVRQSWYWGPNTDKLIF
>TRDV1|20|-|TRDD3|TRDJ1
TGTGCTCTTGGGGAACTGGGGGCTAAGTACTGGGGGTTGTACACCGATAAACTCATCTTT
CALGELGAKYWGLYTDKLIF
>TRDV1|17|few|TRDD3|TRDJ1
TGTGCTCTTGGGGAGAATTCGTTACTGGGGCCCACCGATAAACTCATCTTT
CALGENSLLGPTDKLIF
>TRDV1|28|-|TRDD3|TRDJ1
TGTGCTCTTGGGGATCCCAAGGCGTTCCTAAAGTATAATATCCCCAAAACTGGGGGACACCCTTACACCGATAAACTCATCTTT
CALGDPKAFLKYNIPKTGGHPYTDKLIF
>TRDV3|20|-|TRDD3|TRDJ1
TGTGCCTTTGCGTCTCCCATCTCCGAACTGGGGGCCCTGTACACCGATAAACTCATCTTT
CAFASPISELGALYTDKLIF
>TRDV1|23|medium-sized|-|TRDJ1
TGTGCTCTTGGGGAAACCCCCCAAGGGGATTTTTCCCACACTCCCTTTACTACCGATAAACTCATCTTT
CALGETPQGDFSHTPFTTDKLIF
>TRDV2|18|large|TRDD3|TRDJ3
TGTGCCTGTGATACTGGGGGATACAGCTCCTGGGACACCCGACAGATGTTTTTC
CACDTGGYSSWDTRQMFF
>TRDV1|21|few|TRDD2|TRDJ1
TGTGCTCTTGGGGAAAAAAGGGCCTTCCTAGAATGTGCAAGTACCCCCCGAAAACTCATCTTT
CALGEKRAFLECASTPRKLIF
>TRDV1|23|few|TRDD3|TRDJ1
TGTGCTCTTGGGGAACCGCGATCTTCCACCTATGCTTACTGGGGGTCTCTAGGGGATAAACTCATCTTT
CALGEPRSSTYAYWGSLGDKLIF
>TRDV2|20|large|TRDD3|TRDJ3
TGTGCCTGTGACACCGTACTGGGGGATACGAGCTCCTGGGACACCCGACAGATGTTTTTC
CACDTVLGDTSSWDTRQMFF
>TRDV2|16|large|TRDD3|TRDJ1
TGTGCCTGTGACACGGTTGGGGGAAAATGGACCGATAAACTCATCTTT
CACDTVGGKWTDKLIF
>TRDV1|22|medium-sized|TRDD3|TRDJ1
TGTGCTCTTGGGGAACTCCCCCCCGCCTTCCTCAGTACTGGGGGATACACCGATAAACTCATCTTT
CALGELPPAFLSTGGYTDKLIF
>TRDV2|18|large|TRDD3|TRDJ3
TGTGCCTGTGACCCACTGGGGGATACGTCCTGGGACACCCGACAGATGTTTTTC
CACDPLGDTSWDTRQMFF
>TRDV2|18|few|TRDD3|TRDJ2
TGTGCCTGTGACACCGTCGGTGGGGGATACGCTTTGACAGCACAACTCTTCTTT
CACDTVGGGYALTAQLFF
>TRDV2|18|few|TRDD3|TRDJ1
TGTGCCTGTGACACGGGGTACTGGGGGAACCAGTACACCGATAAACTCATCTTT
CACDTGYWGNQYTDKLIF
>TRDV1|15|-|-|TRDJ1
TGTGCTCTTGGGGAACTAGGAGCGATCGACCGGGGGCTCATCTTT
CALGELGAIDRGLIF
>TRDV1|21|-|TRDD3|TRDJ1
TGTGCTCTTGGGGAACTAGTGAGTATCGAATCCGCTGGGGGATCGGAGGATAAACTCATCTTT
CALGELVSIESAGGSEDKLIF
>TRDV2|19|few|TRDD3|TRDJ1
TGTGCCTGTGACACCGGGGAGCCGTGGGGGATACCGTACACCGATAAACTCATCTTT
CACDTGEPWGIPYTDKLIF
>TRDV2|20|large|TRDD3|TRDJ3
TGTGCCTGTGATACCGTACTGGGGGATACGCGGTCCTGGGACACCCGACAGATGTTTTTC
CACDTVLGDTRSWDTRQMFF
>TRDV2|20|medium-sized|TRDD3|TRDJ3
TGTGCCTGTGACTCGACATTTACTGGGGGATCTCTCTGGGACACCCGACAGATGTTTTTC
CACDSTFTGGSLWDTRQMFF
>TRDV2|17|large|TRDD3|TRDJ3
TGTGCCTGTGACACCACTGGGGGATCCTGGGACACCCGACAGATGTTTTTC
CACDTTGGSWDTRQMFF
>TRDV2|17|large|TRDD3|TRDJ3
TGTGCCTGTGACACCGTCGACTGGGGGATGGATACCCGACAGATGTTTTTC
CACDTVDWGMDTRQMFF
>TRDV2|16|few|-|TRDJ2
TGTGCCTGTGACACCGTGGCGGGGCTAGTGACAGCACAACTCTTCTTT
CACDTVAGLVTAQLFF
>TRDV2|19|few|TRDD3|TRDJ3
TGTGCCTGTGACACTGGGGGATACGCGGGCTCCTGGGACACCCGACAGATGTTTTTC
CACDTGGYAGSWDTRQMFF
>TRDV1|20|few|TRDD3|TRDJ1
TGTGCTCTTGGGGGCCTCTTCCTTCCCTACTGGGGGATCTACACCGATAAACTCATCTTT
CALGGLFLPYWGIYTDKLIF
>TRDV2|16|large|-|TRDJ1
TGTGCCTGTGACAAACGAGGGTCGGTGTACACCGATAAACTCATCTTT
CACDKRGSVYTDKLIF
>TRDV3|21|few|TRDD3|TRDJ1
TGTGCCTTACCATCCTTCCCGGTACTGGGGGAAAAGGGTTACGACACCGATAAACTCATCTTT
CALPSFPVLGEKGYDTDKLIF
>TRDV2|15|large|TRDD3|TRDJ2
TGTGCCTGTGACGTACTGGGGGATTTGACAGCACAACTCTTCTTT
CACDVLGDLTAQLFF
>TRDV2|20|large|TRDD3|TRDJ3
TGTGCCTGTGACACCGTACTGGGGGATTCTTTCTCCTGGGACACCCGACAGATGTTTTTC
CACDTVLGDSFSWDTRQMFF
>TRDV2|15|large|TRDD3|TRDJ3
TGTGCCTGGCCTGGGGGTCCCTGGGACACCCGACAGATGTTTTTC
CAWPGGPWDTRQMFF
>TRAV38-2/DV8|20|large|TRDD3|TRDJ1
TGTGCTTATAGGGATTTGGTTTCCTATTGGTACTGGGGGACCACCGATAAACTCATCTTT
CAYRDLVSYWYWGTTDKLIF
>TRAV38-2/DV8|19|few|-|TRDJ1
TGTGCTTATAGCGTCCTACGGCGGGGGGTCCCAAACCACACCGATAAACTCATCTTT
CAYSVLRRGVPNHTDKLIF
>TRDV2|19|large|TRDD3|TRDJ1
TGTGCCTGTGACACCCGTTACTGGGGGATACGGAGGTACACCGATAAACTCATCTTT
CACDTRYWGIRRYTDKLIF
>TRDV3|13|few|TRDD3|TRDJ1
TGTGCACTCGCACTGGGGATATCCGATAAACTCATCTTT
CALALGISDKLIF
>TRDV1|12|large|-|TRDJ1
TGTGCTCTTGGGATATTTCCGCTGCCACTCATCTTT
CALGIFPLPLIF
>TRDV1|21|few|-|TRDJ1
TGTGCTCTTGGGGAGACTCCCGTTTCCCACCCTGGGATTCTGTACACCGATAAACTCATCTTT
CALGETPVSHPGILYTDKLIF
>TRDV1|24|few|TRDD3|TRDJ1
TGTGCTCTTGGGGAAGGTCCCGAATCTTTATACTGGGGGATACGCGTTCTGTACACCGATAAACTCATCTTT
CALGEGPESLYWGIRVLYTDKLIF
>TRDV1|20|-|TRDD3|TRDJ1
TGTGCTCTTGGGGGGTCTCCCCCCCCTACTGGGGGGCTGTACACCGATAAACTCATCTTT
CALGGSPPPTGGLYTDKLIF
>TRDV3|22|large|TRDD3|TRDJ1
TGTGCCTTCCACCCCCAGGGTCCCTCGGGACTGGGGGCCCCAGGGTCCACCGATAAACTCATCTTT
CAFHPQGPSGLGAPGSTDKLIF
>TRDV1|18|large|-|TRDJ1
TGTGCTCTTGGGGGGATCATCTGGAAGGTGGGATACACCGATAAACTCATCTTT
CALGGIIWKVGYTDKLIF
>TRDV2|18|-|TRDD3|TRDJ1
TGTGCCTGTGACACCGTGAGGGAACTGGGGGGATACACCGATAAACTCATCTTT
CACDTVRELGGYTDKLIF
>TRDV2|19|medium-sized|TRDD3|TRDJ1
TGTGCCTGTGACCTAAGGCCTTCCGATACTGGGGGATACCACGATAAACTCATCTTT
CACDLRPSDTGGYHDKLIF
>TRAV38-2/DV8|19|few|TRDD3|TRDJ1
TGTGCTTATAGGCCCAGATTTAACTGGGGGATAGAGGGATGGGATAAACTCATCTTT
CAYRPRFNWGIEGWDKLIF
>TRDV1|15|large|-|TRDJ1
TGTGCTCTTGGGGAAATCCCCTACGTACTGGGAAAACTCATCTTT
CALGEIPYVLGKLIF
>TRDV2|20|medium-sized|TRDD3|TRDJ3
TGTGCCTGTGACACCGTACTGGGGGATACAGGGACCTGGGACACCCGACAGATGTTTTTC
CACDTVLGDTGTWDTRQMFF
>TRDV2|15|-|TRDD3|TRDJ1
TGTGCCTGTGACACCGTACTGGGGGACACCGATAAACTCATCTTT
CACDTVLGDTDKLIF
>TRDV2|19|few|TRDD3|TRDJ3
TGTGCCTGTGACACGGCGGGGGGGATAAGCTCCTGGGACACCCGACAGATGTTTTTC
CACDTAGGISSWDTRQMFF
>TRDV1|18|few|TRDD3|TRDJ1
TGTGCTCTTGGGGAACTTTATCTGGGGGAAACCTACACCGATAAACTCATCTTT
CALGELYLGETYTDKLIF
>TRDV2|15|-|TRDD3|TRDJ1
TGTGCCTGTGACGGCCTGGGGGGTTACACCGATAAACTCATCTTT
CACDGLGGYTDKLIF
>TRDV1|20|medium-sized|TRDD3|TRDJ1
TGTGCTCTTGGGGAATTTGCTCTCCTGACTGGGGCGTTCCACACCGATAAACTCATCTTT
CALGEFALLTGAFHTDKLIF
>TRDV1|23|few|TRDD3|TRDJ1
TGTGCTCTTGGGGAATTGAAGTCCCCCAGAAGGGACTGGGGGATTCACCACACCGATAAACTCATCTTT
CALGELKSPRRDWGIHHTDKLIF
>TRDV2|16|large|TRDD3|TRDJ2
TGTGCCTGTGACACCGTGGGGGATACTTTGACAGCACAACTCTTCTTT
CACDTVGDTLTAQLFF